These 18 T cell receptor beta chains share one sample of origin, sequenced in a study of shared clonotypes between healthy human individuals. Generated by immunoSEQ multiplex PCR, the TCRdb table keeps only in-frame clones and is missing some. The profile covers around 430,000 clones, with roughly 80% appearing a single time and less than 15% taken by the ten largest. The sequenced sample was PBMCs. The receptors stem from a woman in her thirties or forties in good health. Some clones in this sample may be carry-over from other donors' samples.

This chain connects TRBV7-6 to TRBJ2-6, with TRBD1 matching over 9 bases. Trimming took 2 bases from V and 1 from J; bases not matched to a gene: 3. This CDR3 contains 17 residues. Germline CDR1 is SGHVS and CDR2 is FNYEAQ. This CDR3 reads CASSLKDRGSGANVLTF. CDR3 coding DNA: TGTGCCAGCAGCTTAAAGGACAGGGGTTCTGGGGCCAACGTCCTGACTTTC. Full variable domain (rest looked up from reference TRBV7-6 and TRBJ2-6): GAGVSQSPRYKVTKRGQDVALRCDPISGHVSLYWYRQALGQGPEFLTYFNYEAQQDKSGLPNDRFSAERPEGSISTLTIQRTEQRDSAMYRCASSLKDRGSGANVLTFGAGSRLTVL.

The chain joins TRBV28 to TRBJ2-7; TRBD1 is a possible D gene (6 bases). Per the germline V gene, CDR1 is MDHEN and CDR2 is SYDVKM. V lost 10 bases and J lost 12, with 25 bases in between. The CDR3 covers 13 residues. The CDR3: CATKTAGDRAGYF. The CDR3 nucleotides are TGTGCCACCAAAACTGCAGGGGACCGAGCAGGGTACTTC.

The sample holds a few counts of this clone. This sample also contains other DNA sequences that code for the same CDR3. This sequence joins TRBV27 and TRBJ1-2; maybe TRBD1 (5 bases). Trimming removed 0 bases from V and 2 bases from J, with 10 bases in between. This CDR3 is built from 15 residues. The germline gives CDR1 MNHEY, CDR2 SMNVEV (reference sequence). In nucleotides, the CDR3 is TGTGCCAGCAGTTTATCGTGGCAGGGAAACTATGGCTACACCTTC. This codes for CASSLSWQGNYGYTF.

This clone was found once. The CDR3 spells CASKEEEGRAFF. The CDR3 bases are TGCGCCAGCAAAGAGGAGGAAGGGCGGGCTTTCTTT. The chain is built from TRBV10-2 and TRBJ1-1; D is undetermined. CDR1 is WSHSY and CDR2 is SAAADI in the germline V gene. There are 12 residues in the CDR3. V was shortened by 7 bases and J by 11 bases, with 17 bases between the two germline ends.

This chain uses TRBV7-9 with TRBJ2-7; 10 bases line up with TRBD2. Germline assignment: CDR1 SEHNR and CDR2 FQNEAQ (reference sequence). CDR3 length equals 17 residues. The V segment lost 5 bases and the J segment 2 bases; nucleotides outside the gene matches: 12. CDR3 in amino acids: CASSTSAGTSVAYEQYF. The CDR3 region has the DNA TGTGCCAGCAGCACGAGTGCCGGGACTAGCGTAGCCTACGAGCAGTACTTC.

The chain is built from TRBV7-2 and TRBJ2-1; the match to TRBD2 covers 7 bases. The CDR3 runs to 16 residues. The J segment lost 1 base and the V segment lost 2 bases, leaving 5 bases of the junction unmatched. Germline CDR1 and CDR2: SGHTA and FQGNSA. The CDR3 reads CASSLSSGGSYNEQFF. CDR3 sequence (DNA): TGTGCCAGCAGCTTATCTAGCGGAGGTTCCTACAATGAGCAGTTCTTC. The full variable domain, with the rest looked up from reference TRBV7-2 and TRBJ2-1, is GAGVSQSPSNKVTEKGKDVELRCDPISGHTALYWYRQSLGQGLEFLIYFQGNSAPDKSGLPSDRFSAERTGGSVSTLTIQRTQQEDSAVYLCASSLSSGGSYNEQFFGPGTRLTVL.

The sample holds a few counts of this clone. This chain joins TRBV28 and TRBJ2-7; TRBD1 is a possible D gene (6 bases). Germline V gene data show CDR1 as MDHEN and CDR2 as SYDVKM. This CDR3 region has 14 residues. V lost 4 bases and J 1 base, leaving 11 bases between the germline ends. The CDR3 bases are TGTGCCAGCAGTTCCCCGACAGGTTCCTACGAGCAGTACTTC. Its protein is CASSSPTGSYEQYF. Filled out from reference TRBV28 and TRBJ2-7, the complete variable domain reads DVKVTQSSRYLVKRTGEKVFLECVQDMDHENMFWYRQDPGLGLRLIYFSYDVKMKEKGDIPEGYSVSREKKERFSLILESASTNQTSMYLCASSSPTGSYEQYFGPGTRLTVT.

The chain carries TRBV11-3 and TRBJ2-1, with D perhaps matching TRBD1 (6 bases). Trimming removed 2 bases from V and 3 bases from J, with 11 bases in between. Looked up from germline, CDR1 is SGHNT and CDR2 is YENEEA. This CDR3 has 15 residues. The CDR3 loop reads CASSLTQGIYNEQFF. The CDR3 DNA is TGTGCCAGCAGCTTAACCCAGGGGATCTACAATGAGCAGTTCTTC.

This chain joins TRBV19 and TRBJ1-5; maybe TRBD1 (5 bases). The CDR3 runs to 16 residues. Trimming shortened V by 5 bases and J by 1 base, and 15 bases separated the two germline ends. The germline gives CDR1 LNHDA, CDR2 SQIVND (reference sequence). CDR3 region: CASSFGAYRSNQPQHF. The DNA of the CDR3 is TGTGCCAGTAGTTTCGGGGCGTACAGGAGCAATCAGCCCCAGCATTTT.

The gene calls are TRBV7-8 and TRBJ1-2, with D perhaps TRBD1 (5 bases). With 5 bases removed from V and 8 bases from J, the gap between germline ends came to 21 bases. The germline V gene encodes CDR1 SGHVS and CDR2 FQNEAQ. The CDR3 loop spans 15 amino acids. CDR3 loop: CASSPSRQPRDGYTF. For the CDR3, the DNA is TGTGCCAGCAGCCCAAGCCGACAGCCACGGGACGGCTACACCTTC.

The gene calls are TRBV5-1 and TRBJ2-3, with a possible D match to TRBD1 (5 bases). The V gene lost 2 bases and the J gene lost 3 bases, with 10 bases spanning the gap. Germline CDR1 and CDR2: SGHRS and YFSETQ. This CDR3 spans 14 amino acids. CDR3 region: CASSLKGQTDTQYF. In DNA, the CDR3 is TGCGCCAGCAGCTTAAAGGGGCAAACAGATACGCAGTATTTT.

Note on this clone: Other DNA sequences of this sample code for an identical CDR3. The rearrangement uses TRBV28 and TRBJ2-1; the match to TRBD2 covers 7 bases. Germline V gives CDR1 MDHEN, CDR2 SYDVKM. V shed 5 bases, J shed 3 bases, and the junction held 7 bases outside the gene matches. The CDR3 sequence is 15 residues long. The CDR3 sequence: CASSPPGGSYNEQFF. CDR3 in DNA: TGTGCCAGCAGTCCTCCGGGCGGGAGCTACAATGAGCAGTTCTTC.

This chain connects TRBV6-4 to TRBJ2-2; 9 bases are a match to TRBD2. The CDR3 is made up of 17 amino acids. The V gene's germline CDR1 is MRHNA and CDR2 SNTAGT. Losses at the gene ends were 6 bases for V and 5 bases for J; bases not matched to a gene: 13. The CDR3 here is CASSPVGSSGITGELFF. CDR3 in DNA: TGTGCCAGCAGCCCTGTTGGGTCTAGCGGGATAACCGGGGAGCTGTTTTTT.

This chain joins TRBV7-3 and TRBJ2-3; D is undetermined. Germline lookup yields CDR1 SGHTA and CDR2 FQGTGA. Trimming took 4 bases from V and 8 from J, leaving 10 bases between them. The CDR3 spans 12 residues. The CDR3 nucleotides read TGTGCCAGCAGCTCCCTCATGGGTACGCAGTATTTT. It specifies CASSSLMGTQYF.

This clone was detected a few times. This chain joins TRBV11-2 and TRBJ1-1, with a weak D call TRBD1 (6 bases). From germline, CDR1 is SGHAT and CDR2 FQNNGV. With 5 bases removed from V and 8 bases from J, the gap between germline ends came to 15 bases. CDR3 length: 13 amino acids. The CDR3, as DNA: TGTGCCAGCAGCGCATTTAGACAGGACGAAGCTTTCTTT. Its translation: CASSAFRQDEAFF.

Notes on this clone: This is likely a read error, given that the CDR3 carries no conserved phenylalanine or tryptophan at its end. V usage is TRBV2 and J usage is TRBJ1-2; D gene uncertain. In germline, CDR1 is SNHLY, CDR2 FYNNEI. The CDR3 totals 15 residues. V dropped 2 bases and J dropped 4 bases, with 14 bases sitting between them. This chain's CDR3 is CASSELGRPSYGYTL. CDR3 nucleotides: TGTGCCAGCAGTGAATTGGGCAGGCCGAGCTATGGCTACACCCTC.

The chain joins TRBV9 to TRBJ2-7; 10 bases fit TRBD2. CDR1 and CDR2 (germline): SGDLS, YYNGEE. This CDR3 is built from 15 residues. The ends lost 0 bases at V and 3 bases at J; junction bases unmatched: 3. The CDR3 DNA reads as TGTGCCAGCAGCGTAGAAGGGACTAGCGACTACGAGCAGTACTTC. It encodes CASSVEGTSDYEQYF.

Points on this clone: The sample holds other DNA sequences that translate to the same CDR3. This rearrangement joins TRBV5-6 to TRBJ2-3, with D hard to call. This CDR3 contains 13 residues. V gave up 0 bases and J gave up 0 bases, with 2 bases separating them. CDR1 is SGHDT, CDR2 YYEEEE, per germline. Here the CDR3 reads CASSLGSTDTQYF. The CDR3 region has the DNA TGTGCCAGCAGCTTGGGCAGCACAGATACGCAGTATTTT. Together with reference TRBV5-6 and TRBJ2-3, the CDR3 gives the full variable domain: DAGVTQSPTHLIKTRGQQVTLRCSPKSGHDTVSWYQQALGQGPQFIFQYYEEEERQRGNFPDRFSGHQFPNYSSELNVNALLLGDSALYLCASSLGSTDTQYFGPGTRLTVL.